This TCR beta chain was profiled in a study of T cell repertoires in cytomegalovirus infection. TCRdb reanalysed the reads using MiXCR and keeps one entry per CDR3 protein. Of around 450,000 distinct CDR3 sequences in the sample, approximately 32% were seen once. Germline trimming cut 4 bases from V and 1 base from J; bases unmatched to any gene: 4. The germline V gene encodes CDR1 SGHRS and CDR2 YFSETQ. There are 14 residues in the CDR3. The gene calls are TRBV5-1 and TRBJ2-5; TRBD1 aligns across 7 bases. Sequenced material: PBMCs. The TCR originated in a human donor in good health (CMV status not recorded). Some clones in this sample may be carry-over from other donors' samples. The CDR3 reads CASSTGQSQETQYF. CDR3 sequence (DNA): TGCGCCAGCAGCACGGGACAGTCCCAAGAGACCCAGTACTTC.